Shown below are 2 T cell receptor beta chains from a single sample sequenced in a study of cytomegalovirus exposure and HLA in healthy donors. Use of 60 Vbeta and 13 Jbeta primers characterized the PCR. Method: immunoSEQ multiplex PCR; TCRdb's copy keeps in-frame clones and lacks some. The repertoire has 140,000 to 150,000 clones, over 70% of them found once; the top ten carry 4.5%. The sequenced sample consisted of PBMCs. Source of these receptors: a man aged 35 to 55 in good health and CMV-seronegative.

The chain recombines TRBV7-2 with TRBJ1-1; D is unclear. V was shortened by 11 bases and J by 3 bases, with 19 bases between the two germline ends. There are 14 residues in the CDR3. Germline CDR1 and CDR2: SGHTA and FQGNSA. The DNA of the CDR3 is TGTGCCGGAACCATCGGGGTGGGGTACACTGAAGCTTTCTTT. Amino acids: CAGTIGVGYTEAFF.

The V gene is TRBV18, the J gene TRBJ2-5; TRBD1 aligns across 9 bases. This CDR3 has 14 residues. J was trimmed by 10 bases and V by 2 bases; bases with no gene match: 8. Germline assignment: CDR1 KGHSH and CDR2 LQKENI. In DNA, the CDR3 is TGTGCCAGCTCACCAGAGACAGGGGGAGGTGTCCAGTACTTC. Translating gives CASSPETGGGVQYF.